This T cell receptor beta chain was obtained from a study of cytomegalovirus exposure and HLA in healthy donors. Researchers ran the PCR with 60 Vbeta and 13 Jbeta primers. Data came from immunoSEQ multiplex PCR; TCRdb stores just in-frame clones and leaves some out. The sample consists of 130,000 to 150,000 clones, over 70% of them appearing once. The length of the CDR3 is 13 residues. The ends were cut back, 5 bases at V and 2 bases at J, with 9 bases in the middle. Per the germline V gene, CDR1 is SGHAT and CDR2 is FQNNGV. Sequenced material: PBMCs. The chain carries TRBV11-2 and TRBJ1-1; possible D gene TRBD1, 5 bases. This TCR was sampled from a male donor in good health and CMV-seronegative. The CDR3 protein is CASSPRVNTEAFF. The CDR3 DNA reads TGTGCCAGCAGCCCCAGGGTTAACACTGAAGCTTTCTTT.